This paragraph reports one T cell receptor (beta chain). This clone's antigen is unknown. Base qualities were left out, and no much larger clone turns up one base away. The cysteine opens and the phenylalanine closes a CDR3 of 15 amino acids. CDR3 DNA only is kept here, 45 bases in frame from base 1. V is cut by 3 bases and J by 1 base, and the space between the germline ends is 11 bases. CDR1 and CDR2, per the germline V gene, are SGDLS and YYNGEE. In light of the paper, this sample's time point label describes: about 28 days (+/-7) after the second vaccine dose. AZD1222 recipients given second doses at about 4 weeks or at about 12 weeks were pooled, since spike-specific TCR depth and breadth were not found to differ between the two schedules. Samples from vaccinated people were obtained from the UK trials COV001 and COV002, which included a single-blind randomized controlled phase 2/3 trial of AZD1222 (ChAdOx1 nCoV-19) in healthy adults. For TCRbeta chain sequencing, PBMC samples from trial participants were taken at day 0 and at day 28 after the second dose.

These data originate in a study of T cell responses to AZD1222 COVID-19 vaccine (dated by TCRdb to the early 2020s). Study-level background: A total of approximately 230 trial participants underwent TCR sequencing, of whom about 210 received two doses of AZD1222 and 26 received two doses of the MenACWY control vaccine. Trial participants were enrolled into age subgroups of 18-55, 56-69 and 70-plus years, which contained roughly 140, 27 and 60 TCR-sequenced participants, respectively. What the authors observed across the whole study: Conclusions about previously exposed vaccinees are limited, since just 6 or 7 AZD1222 recipients were seropositive for SARS-CoV-2 at baseline. A significant rise in spike-specific TCR breadth and depth was observed after two AZD1222 doses relative to day 0 and relative to MenACWY recipients. Nearly half of unique spike-specific TCRs reportedly recognized epitopes outside regions mutated in the B.1.351 and B.1.1.7 variants. Because no day 14 peak-response samples were available, repertoires were characterized only after the peak T cell response. In the small 56-69-year group, the increase in depth fell short of significance, most likely because of low power. Vaccine-associated CD4 TCRs spanned the whole spike protein, with dominant responses in regions 160-218 and 743-854. Participants were mostly white British, with more females than males. The authors suggested clonal diversity may have been underestimated.

The CDR3 regions of human TCRbeta chains were analyzed by immunosequencing. For the original study's pipeline: TCRs in the repertoires were matched against a reference library of SARS-CoV-2-specific TCRs that had been generated with the MIRA antigen-specificity platform. Breadth was defined as the fraction of unique TCRs that were SARS-CoV-2-associated. Depth was defined as the fraction of total T cells that were SARS-CoV-2-associated. Using the MIRA data, every spike-specific TCR was mapped to the spike region that the TCR reacted to and assigned to either a CD4 or a CD8 class. Log10-transformed breadth and depth values were compared by one-way ANOVA with Sidak's multiple comparisons tests. Held by TCRdb, this immuneACCESS table contains in-frame sequences only and omits some clones. Under half of the omission traces to an unresolved V gene where checked; the cause of the rest is unknown. The D gene and trimming were derived from the DNA, and the V and J assignments and clone size from that table. Across this sample there are under 95,000 clones, with roughly 89% seen only once. Roughly 12% of the sample is taken by the ten largest.

The sequence links TRBV9 to TRBJ1-5; TRBD1 is possibly the D segment (5 matching bases). This sequence was found in an adult who received the AZD1222 COVID-19 vaccine. The specimen comprised peripheral blood, sampled 28 days after the second AZD1222 dose. The DNA sequence is as follows: TGTGCCAGCAGCGCCTCCGGGGGGAGCAATCAGCCCCAGCATTTT. Its protein is CASSASGGSNQPQHF.